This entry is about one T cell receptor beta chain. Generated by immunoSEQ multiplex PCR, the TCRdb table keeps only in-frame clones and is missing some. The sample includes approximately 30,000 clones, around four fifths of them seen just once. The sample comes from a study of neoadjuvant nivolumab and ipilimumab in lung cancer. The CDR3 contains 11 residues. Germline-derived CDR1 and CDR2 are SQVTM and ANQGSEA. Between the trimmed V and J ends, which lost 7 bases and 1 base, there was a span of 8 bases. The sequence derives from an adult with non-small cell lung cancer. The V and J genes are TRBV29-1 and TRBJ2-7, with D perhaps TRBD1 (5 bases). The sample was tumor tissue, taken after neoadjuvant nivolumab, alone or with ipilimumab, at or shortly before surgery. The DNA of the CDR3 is TGCAGCGGCAGGGAATCCTACGAGCAGTACTTC. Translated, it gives CSGRESYEQYF.